These 20 T cell receptor beta chains came from one sample sequenced in a study of beta chain features in type 1 diabetes. Reverse transcription of all isolated RNA meant that expressed TCRB transcripts were sequenced. Libraries were prepared by immunoSEQ multiplex PCR; TCRdb keeps only in-frame clonotypes and omits some of them. The sample has approximately 470,000 clones; 25% to 35% are singletons. The material sequenced was naive CD4+ T cells from blood. Every receptor here comes from a man between 18 and 35 years old in good health.

This clone has a handful of counts. V and J are TRBV30 and TRBJ2-3; 9 nucleotides line up with TRBD1. The V gene end was trimmed by 2 bases and the J gene end by 2 bases; junction bases not matched to a gene: 8. The V gene's germline CDR1 is GTSNPN and CDR2 SVGIG (reference sequence). This CDR3 region has 16 residues. This chain's CDR3 is CAWSSGQGPNTDTQYF. DNA for the CDR3: TGTGCCTGGAGTTCTGGACAGGGGCCGAACACAGATACGCAGTATTTT.

This chain joins TRBV7-2 and TRBJ2-3; 7 nucleotides align to TRBD2. The CDR3 contains 14 residues. Trimming took 1 base from V and 4 from J; bases not matched to a gene: 2. Germline CDR1 and CDR2: SGHTA and FQGNSA. The CDR3 region has the DNA TGTGCCAGCAGCTTAGTTGGGGGGGCAGATACGCAGTATTTT. This codes for CASSLVGGADTQYF. Full variable domain (remainder filled in from reference TRBV7-2 and TRBJ2-3): GAGVSQSPSNKVTEKGKDVELRCDPISGHTALYWYRQSLGQGLEFLIYFQGNSAPDKSGLPSDRFSAERTGGSVSTLTIQRTQQEDSAVYLCASSLVGGADTQYFGPGTRLTVL.

The rearrangement uses TRBV5-4 and TRBJ1-1; D remains unclear. The CDR3 length is 15 residues. Germline V gene lookup returns CDR1 SGHNT and CDR2 YYREEE (reference sequence). Trimming cost V 0 bases and J 3 bases, with 12 bases left between them. CDR3 amino acids: CASSLEPKADTEAFF. The CDR3 region has the DNA TGTGCCAGCAGCTTGGAACCGAAGGCAGACACTGAAGCTTTCTTT.

A few counts support this clone. This sequence joins TRBV7-2 and TRBJ1-4; D uncertain. Germline V CDR1 and CDR2: SGHTA, FQGNSA. Deletions cut 7 bases from V and 7 bases from J, with 13 bases between. CDR3 length: 13 residues. The CDR3 region has the DNA TGTGCCAGCACCGGGAGGGCTGGTGAAAAACTGTTTTTT. Its translation: CASTGRAGEKLFF.

The chain is built from TRBV14 and TRBJ2-5; 8 bases are shared with TRBD1. This CDR3 has 15 residues. Looked up from germline, CDR1 is SGHDN and CDR2 is FVKESK. Losses at the gene ends were 1 base for V and 5 bases for J; bases not matched to a gene: 6. Here the CDR3 DNA reads TGTGCCAGCAGCCAAGGACAGGGGATACGGGAGACCCAGTACTTC. Amino acids: CASSQGQGIRETQYF.

This chain joins TRBV5-1 and TRBJ2-7; 11 bases align to TRBD2. Trimming took 3 bases from V and 0 from J; bases not matched to a gene: 8. The CDR3 has 17 residues. Germline CDR1 reads SGHRS; CDR2 reads YFSETQ. In DNA, the CDR3 is TGCGCCAGCAGCTGGGGACTAGCGGACGATAGCTCCTACGAGCAGTACTTC. It encodes CASSWGLADDSSYEQYF.

The V and J genes are TRBV7-9 and TRBJ2-7, with D possibly being TRBD1 (6 bases). CDR1 is SEHNR and CDR2 is FQNEAQ in the germline V gene (reference sequence). Trimming left V 0 bases short and J 1 base short, with 10 bases between. The CDR3 runs to 15 residues. The CDR3 region has the DNA TGTGCCAGCAGCTTAGCCGGGACACCTTCCTACGAGCAGTACTTC. Residues: CASSLAGTPSYEQYF.

J is TRBJ2-1 and V is TRBV29-1; D perhaps matches TRBD1 (5 bases). Trimming cost V 2 bases and J 5 bases, with 16 bases left between them. CDR1 is SQVTM, CDR2 ANQGSEA, per germline. The CDR3 contains 15 residues. CDR3 sequence: CSVESPNKGNNEQFF. CDR3 nucleotide sequence: TGCAGCGTTGAATCTCCGAACAAGGGGAACAATGAGCAGTTCTTC.

This chain joins TRBV6-5 and TRBJ2-7; D remains ambiguous. Germline values: CDR1 MNHEY, CDR2 SVGAGI. Trimming removed 2 bases at V and 3 bases at J, with 14 bases between. The CDR3 is 15 amino acids. The CDR3, as DNA: TGTGCCAGCAGTTACGCAGGTTCCGGTAACTACGAGCAGTACTTC. Protein product: CASSYAGSGNYEQYF.

This clone was detected only once. This chain links TRBV7-9 with TRBJ1-5, with D possibly matching TRBD1 (5 bases). V dropped 0 bases and J dropped 6 bases, with 12 bases sitting between them. Germline-derived CDR1 and CDR2 are SEHNR and FQNEAQ (reference sequence). The CDR3 loop spans 15 amino acids. The CDR3 nucleotides are TGTGCCAGCAGCTTAGCTTCCGGGGGGAGTCAGCCCCAGCATTTT. This translates into CASSLASGGSQPQHF.

This chain joins TRBV25-1 and TRBJ2-5; D may be TRBD2 (6 bases). Germline CDR1 MGHDK, CDR2 SYGVNS. V gave up 3 bases and J gave up 4 bases, with 15 bases separating them. CDR3 length equals 15 residues. The CDR3 loop is CASSESGTPGETQYF. The DNA of the CDR3 is TGTGCCAGCAGTGAGTCCGGGACTCCGGGAGAGACCCAGTACTTC.

This clone was found a few times. The rearrangement uses TRBV7-9 and TRBJ2-5; the D gene could be TRBD1 or TRBD2 (6 bases each). Looked up from germline, CDR1 is SEHNR and CDR2 is FQNEAQ (reference sequence). CDR3 length equals 14 residues. The germline V and J ends were trimmed by 3 bases and 5 bases, with 13 bases remaining between them. The CDR3 here is CASSLDGGPETQYF. The CDR3 DNA is TGTGCCAGCAGCTTGGATGGGGGGCCGGAGACCCAGTACTTC.

The chain is built from TRBV4-2 and TRBJ2-2; possible D gene TRBD2, 5 bases. This CDR3 spans 14 amino acids. Germline CDR1 LGHNA, CDR2 YNFKEQ. Between the trimmed V and J ends, which lost 4 bases and 4 bases, there was a span of 10 bases. For the CDR3, the DNA is TGTGCCAGCAGCCCCCTAGCAGCCACCGGGGAGCTGTTTTTT. Translating gives CASSPLAATGELFF.

The chain is built from TRBV25-1 and TRBJ2-1; 9 nucleotides match TRBD2. This CDR3 has 15 residues. V lost 4 bases and J lost 1; bases outside the gene matches: 2. Germline V lookup: CDR1 MGHDK, CDR2 SYGVNS. CDR3: CASSGAGGSYNEQFF. As DNA, the CDR3 is TGTGCCAGCAGTGGGGCGGGAGGGTCCTACAATGAGCAGTTCTTC.

This chain connects TRBV6-5 to TRBJ2-7; D is uncertain. Trimming stripped 6 bases from V and 2 bases from J, with 14 bases between. This CDR3 has 14 amino acids. Germline V gene sequence: CDR1 MNHEY, CDR2 SVGAGI. The chain's CDR3 is CASRAPLYPYEQYF. CDR3 in DNA: TGTGCCAGCAGGGCACCTCTCTACCCCTACGAGCAGTACTTC.

V and J are TRBV29-1 and TRBJ2-7; 8 bases fit TRBD1. CDR3 length: 15 residues. Per germline, CDR1 SQVTM and CDR2 ANQGSEA. J lost 5 bases, V lost 6 bases, and 15 bases had no gene match. The CDR3 nucleotides are TGCAGCGTCATGACAAGGGGGACAGGTGGGAACGAGCAGTACTTC. Amino acid sequence: CSVMTRGTGGNEQYF.

A few counts support this clone. CDR3 amino acids: CASSLSTAGKYEQYF. The CDR3 region has the DNA TGTGCCAGCAGTTTATCGACGGCAGGGAAGTACGAGCAGTACTTC. This sequence joins TRBV27 and TRBJ2-7, with TRBD1 as a possible D gene (5 bases). The germline gives CDR1 MNHEY, CDR2 SMNVEV (reference sequence). V was clipped by 0 bases and J by 4 bases, with 13 bases between them. The CDR3 is made up of 15 amino acids.

The chain links TRBV18 to TRBJ1-2; TRBD1 agrees at 10 bases. Germline CDR1 and CDR2: KGHSH and LQKENI. The V and J ends lost 2 bases and 6 bases, in that order; junction bases with no gene match: 3. The CDR3 consists of 14 residues. The CDR3 reads CASSPVTGGDGYTF. CDR3 bases: TGTGCCAGCTCACCAGTGACAGGGGGCGATGGCTACACCTTC.

In its sample, this clone was seen a few times. The chain joins TRBV29-1 to TRBJ1-1; D remains unclear. The germline V and J ends were trimmed by 4 bases and 6 bases, with 15 bases remaining between them. CDR1 is SQVTM, CDR2 ANQGSEA, per germline. The CDR3 extends over 13 amino acids. For the CDR3, the DNA is TGCAGCGTTGGCGCGGGGATCGGCGCTGAAGCTTTCTTT. Protein product: CSVGAGIGAEAFF.

The sample holds a few counts of this clone. CDR3 loop: CASRPPESGANVLTF. As DNA, the CDR3 is TGTGCCAGCAGGCCGCCGGAGTCTGGGGCCAACGTCCTGACTTTC. V gene TRBV6-6 combines with J gene TRBJ2-6, with no clear D. The CDR3 spans 15 residues. V was clipped by 6 bases and J by 1 base, with 10 bases between them. Germline V gives CDR1 MNHNY, CDR2 SVGAGI (reference sequence).